The next 10 T cell receptor beta chains were all read from a single sample in a study of blood T cell repertoires in COVID-19. Method: immunoSEQ multiplex PCR; TCRdb's copy keeps in-frame clones and lacks some. Among over 100,000 clones listed, approximately 89% were seen once. Sequencing was carried out using peripheral blood. All receptors derive from a man aged 45-65 years with acute or convalescent COVID-19.

The CDR3 loop is CASREGAYGYTF. The CDR3 bases are TGTGCCAGCAGGGAGGGAGCCTATGGCTACACCTTC. The V call is TRBV28, the J call TRBJ1-2; D uncertain. Trimming pared 6 bases from V and 4 bases from J, leaving 9 bases between. The CDR3 totals 12 residues. Per the germline V gene, CDR1 is MDHEN and CDR2 is SYDVKM.

The chain has TRBV10-3 and TRBJ1-1, with 8 bases matching TRBD1. CDR3 length: 14 amino acids. Germline CDR1 is ENHRY and CDR2 is SYGVKD. V lost 3 bases and J lost 8; bases outside the gene matches: 8. The CDR3, as DNA: TGTGCCATCAGTGATCGTGGGCAGGGGGCCGAAGCTTTCTTT. It specifies CAISDRGQGAEAFF.

This sequence joins TRBV6-5 and TRBJ1-4; TRBD1 might be the D (5 bases). V lost 1 base, J lost 4 bases, and 10 bases lay in between. Germline CDR1 MNHEY, CDR2 SVGAGI. The CDR3 is 15 amino acids. The CDR3 here is CASSYFGGSNEKLFF. Here the CDR3 DNA reads TGTGCCAGCAGTTACTTCGGGGGTAGTAATGAAAAACTGTTTTTT.

The chain recombines TRBV5-1 with TRBJ1-6; D remains ambiguous. V lost 4 bases, J lost 0 bases, and 8 bases lay in between. CDR3 size: 15 residues. Germline values: CDR1 SGHRS, CDR2 YFSETQ. The CDR3 coding sequence is TGCGCCAGCAGCATGGGGAGCTCCTATAATTCACCCCTCCACTTT. Translation gives CASSMGSSYNSPLHF.

The chain recombines TRBV6-5 with TRBJ2-2; D is unclear. CDR3 length: 15 residues. V dropped 0 bases and J dropped 6 bases, with 11 bases sitting between them. Per the germline V gene, CDR1 is MNHEY and CDR2 is SVGAGI. For the CDR3, the DNA is TGTGCCAGCAGTTACTCCCCCTCTGTCCCCGGGGAGCTGTTTTTT. The encoded protein is CASSYSPSVPGELFF.

V and J are TRBV5-5 and TRBJ1-2; TRBD1 agrees at 7 bases. Per the germline V gene, CDR1 is SGHKS and CDR2 is YYEKEE (reference sequence). V trimming: 4 bases; J trimming: 1 base; junction bases outside the gene matches: 16. The CDR3 sequence is 18 residues long. DNA for the CDR3: TGTGCCAGCAGCGTAAACAACGCCCAGGGACAGATTAACTATGGCTACACCTTC. This codes for CASSVNNAQGQINYGYTF.

The chain recombines TRBV12-3 or TRBV12-4 with TRBJ2-1; D unclear. The CDR3 loop spans 11 amino acids. V was pared by 6 bases and J by 9 bases, with 9 bases between. The CDR3 loop reads CASRTRGEQFF. The CDR3 bases are TGTGCCAGCAGGACCAGAGGTGAGCAGTTCTTC.

In the case of this clone: Other nucleotide sequences in the sample specify the same CDR3. This sequence joins TRBV30 and TRBJ1-1, with D uncertain. Germline V CDR1 and CDR2: GTSNPN, SVGIG (reference sequence). Trimming shortened V by 2 bases and J by 2 bases, and 6 bases separated the two germline ends. This CDR3 has 12 amino acids. In DNA form, the CDR3 reads TGTGCCTGGAGTTCAGGCAACACTGAAGCTTTCTTT. This translates into CAWSSGNTEAFF. Full variable domain (missing parts from reference TRBV30 and TRBJ1-1): SQTIHQWPATLVQPVGSPLSLECTVEGTSNPNLYWYRQAAGRGLQLLFYSVGIGQISSEVPQNLSASRPQDRQFILSSKKLLLSDSGFYLCAWSSGNTEAFFGQGTRLTVV.

The chain has TRBV29-1 and TRBJ2-7; 12 nucleotides line up with TRBD1. With 4 bases clipped from V and 7 bases from J, the junction kept 5 bases outside the gene matches. The CDR3 has 13 residues. Germline CDR1 SQVTM, CDR2 ANQGSEA. The CDR3 sequence: CSVVGQGAGEQYF. The CDR3 DNA is TGCAGCGTTGTGGGACAGGGGGCAGGGGAGCAGTACTTC.

This chain joins TRBV10-1 and TRBJ2-7; weak D call: TRBD2 (5 bases). CDR3 length equals 15 residues. V was clipped by 6 bases and J by 5 bases, with 20 bases between them. CDR1 is WNHNN and CDR2 is SYGVQD in the germline V gene (reference sequence). Here the CDR3 reads CASSLSSGIRDEQYF. The CDR3 DNA is TGCGCCAGCAGCCTATCGTCGGGGATCCGAGACGAGCAGTACTTC.